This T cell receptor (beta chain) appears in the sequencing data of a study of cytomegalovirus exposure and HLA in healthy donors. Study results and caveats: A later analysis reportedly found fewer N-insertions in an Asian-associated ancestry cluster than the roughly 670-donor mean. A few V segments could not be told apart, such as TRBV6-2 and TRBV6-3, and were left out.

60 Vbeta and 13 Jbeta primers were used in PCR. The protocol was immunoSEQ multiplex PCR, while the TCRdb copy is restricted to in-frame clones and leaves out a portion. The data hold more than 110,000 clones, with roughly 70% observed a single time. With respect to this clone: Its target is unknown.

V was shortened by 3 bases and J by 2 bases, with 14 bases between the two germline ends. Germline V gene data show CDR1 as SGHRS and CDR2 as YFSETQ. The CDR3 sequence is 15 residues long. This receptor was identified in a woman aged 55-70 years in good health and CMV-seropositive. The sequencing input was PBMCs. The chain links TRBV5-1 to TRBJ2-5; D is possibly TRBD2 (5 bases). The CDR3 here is CASSSDLGIQETQYF. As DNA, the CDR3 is TGCGCCAGCAGCTCGGACCTCGGGATACAAGAGACCCAGTACTTC.